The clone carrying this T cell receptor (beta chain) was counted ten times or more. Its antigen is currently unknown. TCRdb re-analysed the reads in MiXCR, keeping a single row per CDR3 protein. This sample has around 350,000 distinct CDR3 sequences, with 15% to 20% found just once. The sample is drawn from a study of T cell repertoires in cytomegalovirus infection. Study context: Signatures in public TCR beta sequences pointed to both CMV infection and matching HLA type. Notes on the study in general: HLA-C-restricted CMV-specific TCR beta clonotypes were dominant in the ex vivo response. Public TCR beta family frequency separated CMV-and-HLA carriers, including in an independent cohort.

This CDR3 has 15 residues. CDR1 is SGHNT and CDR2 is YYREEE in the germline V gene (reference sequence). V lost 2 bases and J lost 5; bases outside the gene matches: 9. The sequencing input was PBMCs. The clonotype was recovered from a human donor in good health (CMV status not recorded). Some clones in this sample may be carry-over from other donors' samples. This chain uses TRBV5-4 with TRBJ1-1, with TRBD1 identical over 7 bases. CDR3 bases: TGTGCCAGCAGCTTTGGAAACAGGGGAGGGACTGAAGCTTTCTTT. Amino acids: CASSFGNRGGTEAFF.